The clone carrying this T cell receptor beta chain was found a few times. The antigen is undetermined. The data stem from a study of T cells in localized non-small cell lung cancer. The study's findings and limits: Sequencing covered just one tumor region, so heterogeneity cannot be ruled out. Within adjacent lung there appeared a median roughly 60 of the top 100 tumor clones. The highest T cell clonality was in uninvolved adjacent lung, above tumor.

V shed 6 bases and J shed 6 bases, with 16 bases lying between them. The CDR3 runs to 14 residues. From germline, CDR1 is LNHDA and CDR2 SQIVND (reference sequence). The protocol was immunoSEQ multiplex PCR, while the TCRdb copy is restricted to in-frame clones and leaves out a portion. Of under 55,000 clones listed, less than 85% are singletons. J is TRBJ2-3 and V is TRBV19, with a possible D match to TRBD1 (6 bases). This TCR was sampled from a woman aged 35-75 years with stage II lung adenocarcinoma. Sample: PBMCs, taken before any cancer treatment. The DNA for the CDR3 is TGTGCCAGTAGCGAACAGGGTCCCCCGGATACGCAGTATTTT. Protein: CASSEQGPPDTQYF.